The clone carrying this TCR delta chain occurred a few times. Its antigen is undetermined. This CDR3 contains 19 residues. CDR1 is TSWWSYY and CDR2 is QGS in the germline V gene. Unmatched junction bases numbered 14, after V lost 2 bases and J lost 4 bases. The data were obtained in a study of Vδ1+ human thymocytes. RNA was extracted from the cells and then reverse transcribed. CDR3 amplicons came from multiplex PCR with pooled V-gene forward and constant-region reverse primers. TCRdb ran CATT on the multiplex PCR reads. The sample includes 25,000 to 30,000 delta-chain clones, 7.4% seen only once; the top ten take 0.8% to 1%. After alphabeta T cell depletion, CD3+ Vdelta1+ Vdelta2- thymocytes were sorted. Sorted Vdelta1+ thymocytes were roughly 96% to 99.6% pure. Whole-study results and caveats: Unlike peripheral blood Vdelta1+ controls, thymic delta-chain sequences included around 21% Vdelta2 and few Vdelta3. The authors advised highly purified populations and single-cell validation. Thymic TRG and TRD repertoires appeared highly polyclonal, with Gaussian CDR3 length distributions.

Sequenced material: Vdelta1+ gamma-delta thymocytes from the thymus. Subset of the sample: FACS-sorted CD3+ TCRalphabeta- TCRVdelta1+ TCRVdelta2- thymocytes. The receptor was derived from a girl under two years old who had congenital heart surgery. The chain has TRDV1 and TRDJ2; 9 bases agree with TRDD3. For the CDR3, the DNA is TGTGCTCTTGGGGAATGGAGCTGGGGGATTCGTGGGGGGACAGCACAACTCTTCTTT. It codes for CALGEWSWGIRGGTAQLFF.